This entry describes one T cell receptor beta chain. Its cognate antigen has yet to be identified. No base quality information exists; no much larger clone differs at one position. This record comes from a study of response to subunit inactivated influenza vaccine (dated by TCRdb to 2017 to 2018). Turning to the overall study: To follow how T cells responded to a trivalent subunit inactivated influenza vaccine, the researchers relied on deep quantitative profiling of the T cell receptor repertoire. The investigation overall reported the following: It was suggested by the authors that each seasonal influenza vaccination may recruit only a limited number of new T cells.

V sheds 3 bases and J sheds 2 bases, leaving 11 bases between their ends. Taken from cysteine to phenylalanine, the CDR3 has 15 residues. Just the 45-base CDR3 DNA is kept, in frame starting at base 1. Library preparation used RT-PCR. Data came from an Illumina HiSeq 2500. TCRdb applied fastp at Q25 and MiXCR to the public reads, then kept only in-frame beta chains. Each entry is one CDR3 protein sequence, shown with its most common DNA and genes. The sample contains about 700,000 distinct CDR3 sequences, approximately 14% of them found a single time. Of the sample, around 10% falls within the top ten clones.

This clonotype originated in a man in his forties or fifties who received an inactivated influenza vaccine. Donor details come from another sample of the same person, matched by shared clones. This sample comprised PBMCs from blood, obtained about 11 days after vaccination. The chain was built from TRBV12-3 or TRBV12-4 and TRBJ2-1, and the D gene may be TRBD2, 5 bases matching. The DNA sequence is as follows: TGTGCCAGCAGTTTCGGTGGGAGCCCCTACAATGAGCAGTTCTTC. Its protein reads: CASSFGGSPYNEQFF.